The present entry profiles one T cell receptor beta chain with its context. The data originate from a study of radiotherapy plus CTLA-4 blockade in lung cancer. Produced via immunoSEQ multiplex PCR; TCRdb's table is partial and in-frame only. The repertoire includes roughly 59,000 clones, approximately 68% of them detected once, and roughly 8% sits in the top ten. Looked up from germline, CDR1 is SGHDN and CDR2 is FVKESK. CDR3 length: 15 residues. J gave up 4 bases and V 4 bases, and 4 bases lay outside the gene matches. Sequences were derived from peripheral blood, sampled from a patient treated with radiotherapy plus ipilimumab. This chain uses TRBV14 with TRBJ2-5, with 12 bases fitting TRBD2. The sequence was collected from a human donor with non-small cell lung cancer whose response to radiotherapy plus ipilimumab could not be evaluated. The CDR3 DNA sequence: TGTGCCAGCAGCCTTCTAGCGGGAGGGGGAGAGACCCAGTACTTC. It codes for CASSLLAGGGETQYF.